These 27 T cell receptor beta chains share one sample of origin, sequenced in a study of cytomegalovirus exposure and HLA in healthy donors. 60 Vbeta and 13 Jbeta primers were used in PCR. Sequencing was performed with immunoSEQ multiplex PCR; in TCRdb, only in-frame clones are kept and a portion is missing. The table shows roughly 100,000 clones, with over 65% occurring only once. The sequencing sample was made of PBMCs. The receptors derive from a man between 40 and 49 years old in good health and CMV-seropositive.

This chain uses TRBV30 with TRBJ1-1; 7 bases align to TRBD1. The CDR3 runs to 13 residues. Germline CDR1 GTSNPN, CDR2 SVGIG (reference sequence). Germline trimming cut 3 bases from V and 6 bases from J; bases unmatched to any gene: 7. The CDR3 loop is CAWRATGVAEAFF. Here the CDR3 DNA reads TGTGCCTGGAGAGCCACAGGGGTAGCTGAAGCTTTCTTT.

The V gene is TRBV5-1, the J gene TRBJ2-1; D may be TRBD2 (5 bases). Per the germline V gene, CDR1 is SGHRS and CDR2 is YFSETQ. The CDR3 is 13 residues long. V gave up 0 bases and J gave up 6 bases, with 7 bases separating them. In DNA form, the CDR3 reads TGCGCCAGCAGCTTGGCGGGGTTCAATGAGCAGTTCTTC. It is translated as CASSLAGFNEQFF.

V is TRBV11-2 and J is TRBJ2-1, with D uncertain. The CDR3 is 15 residues long. Germline CDR1 and CDR2: SGHAT and FQNNGV. The ends were cut back, 1 base at V and 4 bases at J, with 11 bases in the middle. CDR3 region: CASSLVRRLYNEQFF. CDR3 coding DNA: TGTGCCAGCAGCTTAGTTAGGCGGCTTTACAATGAGCAGTTCTTC.

The chain uses TRBV27 and TRBJ1-2; 7 positions match TRBD1. Germline CDR1 is MNHEY and CDR2 is SMNVEV (reference sequence). This CDR3 contains 16 residues. V lost 3 bases and J lost 0; bases outside the gene matches: 7. The chain's CDR3 is CASSFRGTASNYGYTF. CDR3 nucleotides: TGTGCCAGCAGTTTCCGAGGGACAGCTTCTAACTATGGCTACACCTTC.

CDR3 sequence (DNA): TGTGCCAGCAGTGCCCTGGCGGGACTAACTTGGGGCCATGAGCAGTTCTTC. It codes for CASSALAGLTWGHEQFF. This chain joins TRBV2 and TRBJ2-1; 7 nucleotides match TRBD2. The CDR3 length is 17 residues. V dropped 4 bases and J dropped 8; count of bases not matched to a gene: 17. Germline CDR1 and CDR2: SNHLY and FYNNEI.

The chain is built from TRBV28 and TRBJ2-3; D may be TRBD1 (6 bases). The CDR3 covers 16 residues. Trimming took 1 base from V and 2 from J, leaving 13 bases between them. Germline CDR1 is MDHEN and CDR2 is SYDVKM. CDR3 amino acids: CASSLFRTANTDTQYF. Here the CDR3 DNA reads TGTGCCAGCAGTTTATTCCGGACAGCGAACACAGATACGCAGTATTTT.

The chain uses TRBV7-6 and TRBJ2-3; 9 bases map to TRBD1. Trimming took 8 bases from V and 6 from J; bases not matched to a gene: 12. CDR1 and CDR2 (germline): SGHVS, FNYEAQ. The CDR3 runs 15 residues. This CDR3 reads CASSRYRDRVDTQYF. For the CDR3, the DNA is TGTGCCAGCTCTCGCTACCGGGACAGGGTGGATACGCAGTATTTT.

This clone was seen just once. The V and J genes are TRBV14 and TRBJ1-5; TRBD1 might be the D (5 bases). V dropped 8 bases and J dropped 2 bases, with 19 bases sitting between them. This CDR3 is built from 16 residues. Germline CDR1 reads SGHDN; CDR2 reads FVKESK. This chain's CDR3 is CASPDGGGGGNQPQHF. CDR3 DNA sequence: TGTGCCAGCCCCGATGGGGGGGGAGGCGGCAATCAGCCCCAGCATTTT.

This chain uses TRBV19 with TRBJ2-1; perhaps TRBD2 as D (7 bases). The CDR3 is 15 residues long. V was trimmed by 3 bases and J by 2 bases, leaving 11 bases between them. Germline values: CDR1 LNHDA, CDR2 SQIVND (reference sequence). The CDR3 DNA reads TGTGCCAGTAGTATGGGGGGGCTAGCCTACAATGAGCAGTTCTTC. Protein sequence: CASSMGGLAYNEQFF.

This clone has only a few counts. The chain is built from TRBV10-3 and TRBJ1-1; D might be TRBD1 (5 bases). CDR3 length: 13 residues. Germline V CDR1 and CDR2: ENHRY, SYGVKD. The germline V and J ends were trimmed by 10 bases and 1 base, with 13 bases remaining between them. CDR3 sequence (DNA): TGTGCCAGCAGCCTGACAGCGAACACTGAAGCTTTCTTT. As protein: CASSLTANTEAFF.

J is TRBJ2-1 and V is TRBV7-3; TRBD2 matches at 11 bases. The CDR3 covers 15 residues. With 4 bases clipped from V and 5 bases from J, the junction kept 4 bases outside the gene matches. Germline values: CDR1 SGHTA, CDR2 FQGTGA. CDR3 loop: CASSWGTSGNNEQFF. CDR3 DNA: TGTGCCAGCAGCTGGGGGACTAGCGGAAACAATGAGCAGTTCTTC.

This clone has just a few counts. V gene TRBV7-6 combines with J gene TRBJ2-5; 12 bases align to TRBD1. There are 15 residues in the CDR3. V dropped 4 bases and J dropped 7; count of bases not matched to a gene: 7. Per the germline V gene, CDR1 is SGHVS and CDR2 is FNYEAQ. The CDR3 DNA reads TGTGCCAGCAGCTCCGGGACAGGGGGCGTAGGGACCCAGTACTTC. It specifies CASSSGTGGVGTQYF.

The chain joins TRBV4-1 to TRBJ2-5; D remains ambiguous. TRBJ2-7 explains the end of the DNA better; the J call may be wrong. Germline V gives CDR1 MGHRA, CDR2 YSYEKL. The CDR3 has 13 residues. CDR3 nucleotides: TGCGCCAGCAGCCAAGATCTTAGCTACGAGCAGTACTTC. Amino acid sequence: CASSQDLSYEQYF.

As regards this clone: The germline gene is not matched at one end of the junction; a read error may be the cause. This chain uses TRBV5-8 with TRBJ2-7; D remains unclear. This CDR3 spans 12 amino acids. Germline V CDR1 and CDR2: SGHTS, YDEGEE. The DNA for the CDR3 is TGTGCCAGCAGCTTCGCCTCTAATGGAGCCGCCTTC. Translated, it gives CASSFASNGAAF.

This clone was seen just once. The rearrangement links TRBV5-1 to TRBJ2-5; the D gene is possibly TRBD2 (6 bases). The V end lost 5 bases, the J end lost 6 bases, and 14 bases lay between the germline ends. The CDR3 covers 13 residues. The germline gives CDR1 SGHRS, CDR2 YFSETQ. In DNA, the CDR3 is TGCGCCAGCAGTCAAACTAGCCTGCAGACCCAGTACTTC. Its translation is CASSQTSLQTQYF. Full variable domain (rest looked up from reference TRBV5-1 and TRBJ2-5): KAGVTQTPRYLIKTRGQQVTLSCSPISGHRSVSWYQQTPGQGLQFLFEYFSETQRNKGNFPGRFSGRQFSNSRSEMNVSTLELGDSALYLCASSQTSLQTQYFGPGTRLLVL.

The genes are TRBV7-3 and TRBJ2-1; 10 bases map to TRBD2. The CDR3 is 15 amino acids. Germline assignment: CDR1 SGHTA and CDR2 FQGTGA. V lost 2 bases and J lost 2; bases outside the gene matches: 0. In nucleotides, the CDR3 is TGTGCCAGCAGCTTAGGACTAGCGGCCTACAATGAGCAGTTCTTC. Amino acids: CASSLGLAAYNEQFF.

The V call is TRBV19, the J call TRBJ2-7, with a possible D match to TRBD2 (5 bases). Germline V gene lookup returns CDR1 LNHDA and CDR2 SQIVND (reference sequence). Trimming took 3 bases from V and 5 from J, leaving 5 bases between them. CDR3 length equals 11 residues. CDR3 bases: TGTGCCAGTAGTATGGGAGACGAGCAGTACTTC. Translation gives CASSMGDEQYF. Filled out from reference TRBV19 and TRBJ2-7, the complete variable domain reads DGGITQSPKYLFRKEGQNVTLSCEQNLNHDAMYWYRQDPGQGLRLIYYSQIVNDFQKGDIAEGYSVSREKKESFPLTVTSAQKNPTAFYLCASSMGDEQYFGPGTRLTVT.

The chain links TRBV7-2 to TRBJ1-3, with 7 bases matching TRBD1. Trimming at V came to 3 bases and at J to 0 bases, leaving 5 bases not matched to a gene. The germline V gene has CDR1 SGHTA and CDR2 FQGNSA. The CDR3 runs to 16 residues. CDR3 in amino acids: CASSFGGTASGNTIYF. CDR3 bases: TGTGCCAGCAGCTTCGGAGGGACAGCCTCTGGAAACACCATATATTTT.

This sequence joins TRBV28 and TRBJ2-1; TRBD2 aligns across 11 bases. V lost 6 bases and J lost 2; bases outside the gene matches: 12. The CDR3 is 18 residues long. CDR1 is MDHEN and CDR2 is SYDVKM in the germline V gene. The DNA for the CDR3 is TGTGCCAGCAGCCCTCTTATAGCGGGAGGGACCACCTACAATGAGCAGTTCTTC. The encoded protein is CASSPLIAGGTTYNEQFF. Based on the CDR3 plus reference TRBV28 and TRBJ2-1, the full variable domain is DVKVTQSSRYLVKRTGEKVFLECVQDMDHENMFWYRQDPGLGLRLIYFSYDVKMKEKGDIPEGYSVSREKKERFSLILESASTNQTSMYLCASSPLIAGGTTYNEQFFGPGTRLTVL.

The chain couples TRBV6-1 to TRBJ2-7, with 14 bases that match TRBD2. J gave up 3 bases and V 6 bases, and 4 bases lay outside the gene matches. CDR1 is MNHNS, CDR2 SASEGT, per germline. This CDR3 is 15 amino acids long. For the CDR3, the DNA is TGTGCCAGCAGCCAGGGGACTAGCGGGAGCTACGAGCAGTACTTC. Protein sequence: CASSQGTSGSYEQYF.

CDR3 region: CASRRQGNTEAFF. CDR3 in DNA: TGTGCCAGCAGGAGGCAGGGGAACACTGAAGCTTTCTTT. The V call is TRBV6-5, the J call TRBJ1-1; maybe TRBD1 (5 bases). Trimming removed 6 bases from V and 1 base from J, with 9 bases in between. The CDR3 totals 13 residues. The germline V gene encodes CDR1 MNHEY and CDR2 SVGAGI.

This clone was seen just once. The V and J genes are TRBV18 and TRBJ2-1; TRBD1 agrees at 7 bases. The germline CDR1 and CDR2 sequences are KGHSH and LQKENI. The CDR3 spans 14 residues. V was pared by 4 bases and J by 8 bases, with 8 bases of the junction left unmatched. The DNA of the CDR3 is TGTGCCAGCTCACTAGGGACAGTTGGGTATGAGCAGTTCTTC. Its translation: CASSLGTVGYEQFF.

The chain recombines TRBV7-9 with TRBJ2-1; maybe TRBD2 (6 bases). The V end lost 6 bases, the J end lost 0 bases, and 21 bases lay between the germline ends. Germline V CDR1 and CDR2: SEHNR, FQNEAQ (reference sequence). The CDR3 runs 18 residues. CDR3 coding DNA: TGTGCCAGCAGTTCAACCTCCCTAGCGACCAACTCCTACAATGAGCAGTTCTTC. Encoded protein: CASSSTSLATNSYNEQFF.

This clone was picked up one time. The rearrangement uses TRBV18 and TRBJ1-1, with 8 bases lining up with TRBD1. The CDR3 is made up of 14 amino acids. The trim removed 3 bases at V and 5 bases at J, leaving 5 bases unmatched. The germline CDR1 and CDR2 sequences are KGHSH and LQKENI. CDR3 amino acids: CASSPDRDRTEAFF. For the CDR3, the DNA is TGTGCCAGCTCACCGGACAGGGATAGGACTGAAGCTTTCTTT.

The gene calls are TRBV12-5 and TRBJ2-3; 7 nucleotides match TRBD1. Germline V gene data show CDR1 as LGHNT and CDR2 as FRNRAP. CDR3 length equals 15 residues. Trimming took 6 bases from V and 0 from J; bases not matched to a gene: 6. CDR3 residues: CASGGGILSTDTQYF. In DNA form, the CDR3 reads TGTGCTAGTGGAGGGGGCATATTGAGCACAGATACGCAGTATTTT.

This clone has just a few counts. V gene TRBV7-3 combines with J gene TRBJ2-5; TRBD1 might be the D (6 bases). The CDR3 is 16 residues long. Trimming shortened V by 1 base and J by 5 bases, and 17 bases separated the two germline ends. From germline, CDR1 is SGHTA and CDR2 FQGTGA. The DNA of the CDR3 is TGTGCCAGCAGCTTAAACGGGCCAGGGGTTGTGGAGACCCAGTACTTC. This gives the protein CASSLNGPGVVETQYF. Full variable domain (missing parts from reference TRBV7-3 and TRBJ2-5): GAGVSQTPSNKVTEKGKYVELRCDPISGHTALYWYRQSLGQGPEFLIYFQGTGAADDSGLPNDRFFAVRPEGSVSTLKIQRTERGDSAVYLCASSLNGPGVVETQYFGPGTRLLVL.

A few counts support this clone. The V and J genes are TRBV2 and TRBJ2-1, with TRBD2 matching over 8 bases. The germline gives CDR1 SNHLY, CDR2 FYNNEI. This CDR3 region has 15 residues. Germline trimming cut 6 bases from V and 1 base from J; bases unmatched to any gene: 5. CDR3 region: CASSRSGMSYNEQFF. CDR3 nucleotide sequence: TGTGCCAGCAGCCGTAGCGGGATGTCCTACAATGAGCAGTTCTTC.